This T cell receptor beta chain was recovered during a study of blood T cell repertoires in COVID-19. Study-wide background: Samples representing acute and convalescent COVID-19 were sourced from the United States, Italy and Spain. From T cells, B-cell-depleted T cells, or PBMCs came the material, which was cDNA or gDNA.

There are 16 residues in the CDR3. The V and J ends lost 6 bases and 1 base respectively, with 19 bases between them. Germline lookup yields CDR1 SGDLS and CDR2 YYNGEE. In the original workflow: Researchers report that nucleated cell counts were estimated from reference gene primer amplification. The table came from immunoSEQ multiplex PCR; TCRdb's copy has only in-frame clones and leaves some out. V and J calls and clone size follow that table, whereas D and trimming were derived from the DNA. Here the sample spans about 59,000 clones, around 81% being singletons. The receptor comes from a woman older than 75 with acute or convalescent COVID-19. Specimen: peripheral blood. The chain links TRBV9 to TRBJ2-5; the D gene is possibly TRBD1 (6 bases). The DNA of the CDR3 is TGTGCCAGCACTTTAGGGTTTGGGGGCCTCCAAGAGACCCAGTACTTC. It specifies CASTLGFGGLQETQYF.